The next 32 T cell receptor beta chains were all read from a single sample in a study of blood T cell repertoires in COVID-19. Produced via immunoSEQ multiplex PCR; TCRdb's table is partial and in-frame only. Found here are around 250,000 clones, roughly 89% of them singletons; the top ten hold 3%. Sequenced: peripheral blood. These receptors came from a woman in her twenties or thirties with active or convalescent COVID-19.

The chain recombines TRBV5-6 with TRBJ1-5; TRBD1 is a possible D gene (6 bases). Germline V gives CDR1 SGHDT, CDR2 YYEEEE. Trimming left V 1 base short and J 2 bases short, with 10 bases between. The CDR3 has 15 residues. CDR3 in DNA: TGTGCCAGCAGCTTGTGGGACACTGGCAATCAGCCCCAGCATTTT. Protein: CASSLWDTGNQPQHF.

The chain links TRBV7-3 to TRBJ2-2; a possible D gene is TRBD2 (6 bases). Germline V gives CDR1 SGHTA, CDR2 FQGTGA. Trimming pared 5 bases from V and 6 bases from J, leaving 16 bases between. The CDR3 covers 15 residues. Written as DNA, the CDR3 is TGTGCCAGCAGCCCATTTCCGGGGGTCGCCGGGGAGCTGTTTTTT. This sequence encodes CASSPFPGVAGELFF.

As for this clone: Different DNA sequences within this sample yield the same CDR3. This chain links TRBV27 with TRBJ2-7; 8 bases fit TRBD1. J gave up 7 bases and V 5 bases, and 4 bases lay outside the gene matches. The germline CDR1 and CDR2 sequences are MNHEY and SMNVEV (reference sequence). CDR3 length: 12 residues. The CDR3 nucleotides read TGTGCCAGCAGTCCACAGGGGGGTGAGCAGTACTTC. Protein sequence: CASSPQGGEQYF.

Worth noting for this clone: The sample carries other DNA sequences with the same CDR3. V is TRBV5-1 and J is TRBJ2-5; 9 bases align to TRBD2. Germline V gene sequence: CDR1 SGHRS, CDR2 YFSETQ. The trim removed 0 bases at V and 2 bases at J, leaving 2 bases unmatched. The CDR3 totals 15 residues. CDR3 DNA sequence: TGCGCCAGCAGCTTGGCTCTAGCGGGGCAAGAGACCCAGTACTTC. Amino acids: CASSLALAGQETQYF.

This clone has a count of ten or more. The rearrangement links TRBV9 to TRBJ2-5; the D is unclear. V dropped 6 bases and J dropped 5 bases, with 8 bases sitting between them. The CDR3 is 11 amino acids. In germline, CDR1 is SGDLS, CDR2 YYNGEE. In DNA, the CDR3 is TGTGCCAGCAACTATCTCGAGACCCAGTACTTC. It encodes CASNYLETQYF.

This chain connects TRBV6-2 or TRBV6-3 to TRBJ1-5; weak D call: TRBD1 (5 bases). Germline-derived CDR1 and CDR2 are MNHEY and SVGEGT. This CDR3 region has 15 residues. The V end was cut by 0 bases, the J end by 7 bases, with 13 bases between. CDR3 sequence reads: CASSYSNRREQPQHF. The CDR3 DNA sequence: TGTGCCAGCAGTTACTCGAACCGCAGGGAACAGCCCCAGCATTTT.

This chain connects TRBV6-5 to TRBJ2-7; tentative D call: TRBD1 (6 bases). V lost 4 bases and J 5 bases, leaving 18 bases between the germline ends. This CDR3 is built from 15 residues. CDR1 is MNHEY and CDR2 is SVGAGI in the germline V gene. The CDR3 bases are TGTGCCAGCAGTTTTCAGGGCAGGGGAGCCGACGAGCAGTACTTC. The encoded protein is CASSFQGRGADEQYF.

The chain joins TRBV2 to TRBJ1-2; 7 bases fit TRBD1. From germline, CDR1 is SNHLY and CDR2 FYNNEI. Trimming took 5 bases from V and 8 from J; bases not matched to a gene: 5. The CDR3 spans 12 residues. The CDR3 coding sequence is TGTGCCAGCAGTCCAGGGGGGCGAGGCTACACCTTC. Its translation: CASSPGGRGYTF.

The chain recombines TRBV27 with TRBJ1-1, with unresolved D. Trimming took off 1 base at V and 6 bases at J, with 9 bases between the two ends. The CDR3 runs 13 residues. In germline, CDR1 is MNHEY, CDR2 SMNVEV (reference sequence). Here the CDR3 DNA reads TGTGCCAGCAGTTTATACGGAGGCGCTGAAGCTTTCTTT. Protein product: CASSLYGGAEAFF.

This clone has just a few counts. The chain couples TRBV4-1 to TRBJ2-7; weak D call: TRBD2 (6 bases). CDR3 size: 17 residues. Germline V CDR1 and CDR2: MGHRA, YSYEKL. The V and J ends lost 1 base and 3 bases respectively, with 19 bases between them. The DNA of the CDR3 is TGCGCCAGCAGCCAAGGGGCCCGGGGGAACGGCGACTACGAGCAGTACTTC. This encodes CASSQGARGNGDYEQYF.

The chain combines TRBV29-1 with TRBJ2-7; 7 bases fit TRBD1. Germline CDR1 SQVTM, CDR2 ANQGSEA. Trimming cost V 1 base and J 2 bases; bases outside gene matches: 8. This CDR3 has 15 amino acids. This CDR3 is CSVEGTGTAPYEQYF. The CDR3 DNA reads TGCAGCGTTGAAGGGACCGGGACAGCTCCCTACGAGCAGTACTTC.

The CDR3, as DNA: TGTGCCAGCAGTTTTTCCTCGGTGGCGGCTGAAGCTTTCTTT. Translated, it gives CASSFSSVAAEAFF. This rearrangement joins TRBV6-2 or TRBV6-3 to TRBJ1-1; D gene unclear. Per germline, CDR1 MNHEY and CDR2 SVGEGT. This CDR3 is built from 14 residues. V was cut by 4 bases and J by 6 bases, with 15 bases left in between.

The chain couples TRBV3-1 (or the pseudogene TRBV3-2) to TRBJ2-5, with 15 bases lining up with TRBD2. This CDR3 is built from 21 residues. CDR1 and CDR2 from the germline V gene are LGHDT and YNNKEL (reference sequence). V shed 1 base, J shed 2 bases, and the junction held 14 bases outside the gene matches. DNA for the CDR3: TGTGCCAGCAGCCAAGTGTGGGGAGGGACTAGCGGGGGGAGTCTTCAAGAGACCCAGTACTTC. Its translation: CASSQVWGGTSGGSLQETQYF.

A word on this clone: The same CDR3 arises from other DNA sequences in this sample as well. This chain joins TRBV6-5 and TRBJ1-2, with D possibly TRBD1 on 5 matching bases. The CDR3 extends over 13 amino acids. Deletions cut 3 bases from V and 4 bases from J, with 9 bases between. From germline, CDR1 is MNHEY and CDR2 SVGAGI. The CDR3 is CASSYGGGYGYTF. The CDR3 coding sequence is TGTGCCAGCAGTTATGGCGGGGGCTATGGCTACACCTTC.

The CDR3 sequence: CASSPRRSASGETQYF. The CDR3 bases are TGTGCCAGCAGCCCGAGGCGTAGCGCGTCTGGGGAGACCCAGTACTTC. The chain employs TRBV7-3 and TRBJ2-5, with a weak D call TRBD2 (5 bases). Germline CDR1 is SGHTA and CDR2 is FQGTGA. CDR3 length: 16 residues. V was pared by 5 bases and J by 5 bases, with 21 bases between.

This sequence joins TRBV5-4 and TRBJ2-5, with 8 bases identical to TRBD1. This CDR3 region has 15 residues. The junction had 5 bases not matched to a gene; V was cut back by 3 bases and J by 1 base. Germline loops: CDR1 SGHNT, CDR2 YYREEE (reference sequence). DNA for the CDR3: TGTGCCAGCAGCTGGGGCGGGACAGGCCAAGAGACCCAGTACTTC. Translation: CASSWGGTGQETQYF.

The rearrangement links TRBV7-8 to TRBJ2-1; TRBD2 matches at 12 bases. The CDR3 length is 18 residues. Germline CDR1 reads SGHVS; CDR2 reads FQNEAQ. Losses at the gene ends were 5 bases for V and 5 bases for J; bases not matched to a gene: 13. The CDR3, as DNA: TGTGCCAGCAGCATAGGACTAGCGGGGATCGGGCGCAACAATGAGCAGTTCTTC. As protein: CASSIGLAGIGRNNEQFF.

The rearrangement links TRBV7-9 to TRBJ2-5; TRBD2 matches at 13 bases. CDR3 length: 16 amino acids. The trim removed 5 bases at V and 5 bases at J, leaving 8 bases unmatched. Germline assignment: CDR1 SEHNR and CDR2 FQNEAQ (reference sequence). The CDR3 DNA reads as TGTGCCAGCAGCCGACCGGGACTAGCGGGGCGGGAGACCCAGTACTTC. This translates into CASSRPGLAGRETQYF. Filled out from reference TRBV7-9 and TRBJ2-5, the complete variable domain reads DTGVSQNPRHKITKRGQNVTFRCDPISEHNRLYWYRQTLGQGPEFLTYFQNEAQLEKSRLLSDRFSAERPKGSFSTLEIQRTEQGDSAMYLCASSRPGLAGRETQYFGPGTRLLVL.

This clone has only a few counts. J is TRBJ1-6 and V is TRBV12-3 or TRBV12-4; 8 bases match TRBD1. The CDR3 totals 12 residues. Trimming at V came to 6 bases and at J to 15 bases, leaving 7 bases not matched to a gene. For the CDR3, the DNA is TGTGCCAGCAGACCTACGACAGGGGTCCTCCACTTT. It yields the protein CASRPTTGVLHF.

V is TRBV27 and J is TRBJ2-1, with 7 bases aligning to TRBD2. The germline V gene encodes CDR1 MNHEY and CDR2 SMNVEV (reference sequence). This CDR3 has 16 residues. V trimming: 5 bases; J trimming: 3 bases; junction bases outside the gene matches: 10. Here the CDR3 DNA reads TGTGCCAGCAGTACGACGAGCGGGGTTAACTACAATGAGCAGTTCTTC. Its translation: CASSTTSGVNYNEQFF.

This rearrangement joins TRBV5-1 to TRBJ2-7; maybe TRBD2 (6 bases). Per the germline V gene, CDR1 is SGHRS and CDR2 is YFSETQ. This CDR3 is 17 amino acids long. V lost 2 bases to trimming and J lost 0 bases, with 18 bases between them. The CDR3 here is CASSFLSPAGSSYEQYF. Written as DNA, the CDR3 is TGCGCCAGCAGCTTCCTTTCACCGGCGGGGAGCTCCTACGAGCAGTACTTC. The full variable domain, its missing parts supplied by reference TRBV5-1 and TRBJ2-7, is KAGVTQTPRYLIKTRGQQVTLSCSPISGHRSVSWYQQTPGQGLQFLFEYFSETQRNKGNFPGRFSGRQFSNSRSEMNVSTLELGDSALYLCASSFLSPAGSSYEQYFGPGTRLTVT.

This chain joins TRBV24-1 and TRBJ1-2; no reliable D call. Trimming left V 5 bases short and J 8 bases short, with 17 bases between. The CDR3 length is 14 residues. CDR1 KGHDR and CDR2 SFDVKD come from the germline V gene. The CDR3 DNA reads TGTGCCACCAGTGCCCATGACGGGGTCAGAGGCTACACCTTC. This encodes CATSAHDGVRGYTF.

The chain couples TRBV15 to TRBJ2-5; no definite D call. This CDR3 contains 12 residues. In germline, CDR1 is LNHNV, CDR2 YYDKDF (reference sequence). V shed 3 bases and J shed 7 bases, with 9 bases lying between them. CDR3 bases: TGTGCCACCAGCAGCCCCAGAGGGACCCAGTACTTC. This codes for CATSSPRGTQYF.

J is TRBJ2-5 and V is TRBV5-1; 10 bases are shared with TRBD2. The trim removed 0 bases at V and 4 bases at J, leaving 9 bases unmatched. CDR1 is SGHRS, CDR2 YFSETQ, per germline. CDR3 length equals 17 residues. As DNA, the CDR3 is TGCGCCAGCAGCTTGGACCTAGCGGGGGAGGGAGGAGAGACCCAGTACTTC. Translating it yields CASSLDLAGEGGETQYF. The whole variable domain, remainder taken from reference TRBV5-1 and TRBJ2-5, is KAGVTQTPRYLIKTRGQQVTLSCSPISGHRSVSWYQQTPGQGLQFLFEYFSETQRNKGNFPGRFSGRQFSNSRSEMNVSTLELGDSALYLCASSLDLAGEGGETQYFGPGTRLLVL.

The rearrangement uses TRBV6-5 and TRBJ1-2; no definite D call. The CDR3 is 14 amino acids. CDR1 is MNHEY, CDR2 SVGAGI, per germline. Deletions cut 0 bases from V and 4 bases from J, with 9 bases between. Here the CDR3 reads CASSYSASGYGYTF. The CDR3 coding sequence is TGTGCCAGCAGTTACTCTGCATCGGGCTATGGCTACACCTTC.

The chain recombines TRBV21-1 with TRBJ2-7; the table's TRBD1 call for D was not verified on the DNA. TRBV21-1 is a pseudogene locus. The CDR3 is 17 residues long. The CDR3, as DNA: TGTGCCAGCAGCAAAGTAAAAGACGGGACAGGGAACTACGAGCAGTACTTC. This gives the protein CASSKVKDGTGNYEQYF.

The CDR3 region has the DNA TGTGCCAGCAGGGCCCTAGCGGGGGGGCCGGTCGGGGAGCTGTTTTTT. Translating it yields CASRALAGGPVGELFF. J is TRBJ2-2 and V is TRBV2, with 12 bases aligning to TRBD2. Per germline, CDR1 SNHLY and CDR2 FYNNEI. The CDR3 totals 16 residues. V was clipped by 6 bases and J by 7 bases; unmatched bases: 9.

The chain joins TRBV6-5 to TRBJ1-2; TRBD1 aligns across 10 bases. In germline, CDR1 is MNHEY, CDR2 SVGAGI. Trimming at V came to 7 bases and at J to 2 bases, leaving 4 bases not matched to a gene. This CDR3 has 14 amino acids. The CDR3 nucleotides read TGTGCCAGCACCAGGGACAGGGGAAACTATGGCTACACCTTC. Residues: CASTRDRGNYGYTF.

The chain has TRBV9 and TRBJ1-1; TRBD1 agrees at 7 bases. In germline, CDR1 is SGDLS, CDR2 YYNGEE. V shed 5 bases and J 4 bases; nucleotides not matched to a gene: 5. There are 13 residues in the CDR3. This CDR3 reads CASSSTGRTEAFF. The CDR3, as DNA: TGTGCCAGCAGTTCGACAGGGCGCACTGAAGCTTTCTTT.

The table lists this clone with a few counts. The chain uses TRBV5-6 and TRBJ2-1, with D uncertain. Germline values: CDR1 SGHDT, CDR2 YYEEEE. The length of the CDR3 is 13 residues. The V end was cut by 4 bases, the J end by 5 bases, with 10 bases between. CDR3 amino acids: CASSPGPHNEQFF. The CDR3 nucleotides are TGTGCCAGCAGCCCCGGTCCGCACAATGAGCAGTTCTTC.

V usage is TRBV6-1 and J usage is TRBJ2-1; 9 bases line up with TRBD1. The germline V gene encodes CDR1 MNHNS and CDR2 SASEGT. This CDR3 is built from 14 residues. The J segment lost 8 bases and the V segment lost 5 bases, leaving 7 bases of the junction unmatched. CDR3 protein: CASSTGQGFHEQFF. CDR3 nucleotide sequence: TGTGCCAGCAGTACCGGACAGGGGTTCCATGAGCAGTTCTTC.

The chain carries TRBV11-2 and TRBJ2-7; 10 bases align to TRBD2. Germline V gives CDR1 SGHAT, CDR2 FQNNGV. The CDR3 has 16 residues. J gave up 6 bases and V 1 base, and 9 bases lay outside the gene matches. The chain's CDR3 is CASSLVLAGGPSEQYF. CDR3 sequence (DNA): TGTGCCAGCAGCTTAGTCTTAGCGGGGGGCCCCAGCGAGCAGTACTTC.